Sequencing of this TCR beta chain was carried out in a study of blood T cell repertoires in COVID-19. Only in-frame clones appear in the TCRdb table, and some are missing; sequencing was by immunoSEQ multiplex PCR. The sample carries around 60,000 clones, roughly 84% recorded once. The germline V and J ends were trimmed by 2 bases and 3 bases, with 15 bases remaining between them. Looked up from germline, CDR1 is SGHDT and CDR2 is YYEEEE. The CDR3 extends over 15 amino acids. This chain joins TRBV5-6 and TRBJ2-7; TRBD1 might be the D (6 bases). The sequenced material came from peripheral blood. This clonotype was sampled from a man aged 55 to 69 with COVID-19, enrolled during active disease. CDR3 amino acids: CASSLTPGDHYEQYF. The DNA of the CDR3 is TGTGCCAGCAGCTTAACCCCAGGGGACCACTACGAGCAGTACTTC.